The 5 T cell receptor beta chains below come from one sample, sequenced in a study of control samples from healthy donors and cancer patients. Only in-frame clones appear in the TCRdb table, and some are missing; sequencing was by immunoSEQ multiplex PCR. This sample has fewer than 85,000 clones, with roughly 91% found just once. Sequences were obtained from blood. The receptors derive from a man aged 25-40 years in good health.

The rearrangement uses TRBV6-5 and TRBJ2-5, with 9 bases fitting TRBD1. CDR3 length: 14 amino acids. Trimming at V came to 6 bases and at J to 4 bases, leaving 6 bases not matched to a gene. Germline CDR1 MNHEY, CDR2 SVGAGI. CDR3 in DNA: TGTGCCAGCAGCAATTACAGGGGGCGAGAGACCCAGTACTTC. Residues: CASSNYRGRETQYF.

The chain couples TRBV18 to TRBJ1-2; D gene uncertain. With 4 bases removed from V and 0 bases from J, the gap between germline ends came to 15 bases. This CDR3 has 16 residues. Germline V CDR1 and CDR2: KGHSH, LQKENI. In DNA, the CDR3 is TGTGCCAGCTCACAAGCAGTTTCCGAAGCTAACTATGGCTACACCTTC. It specifies CASSQAVSEANYGYTF.

As DNA, the CDR3 is TGTGCCAGCACCTACGAAGGAGGAGGCTACACCTTC. This encodes CASTYEGGGYTF. This chain links TRBV28 with TRBJ1-2; D unclear. V lost 7 bases and J 8 bases, leaving 14 bases between the germline ends. Germline V CDR1 and CDR2: MDHEN, SYDVKM. The CDR3 runs 12 residues.

This chain joins TRBV4-1 and TRBJ2-3, with 10 bases identical to TRBD2. The CDR3 runs 16 residues. V was clipped by 4 bases and J by 4 bases; unmatched bases: 8. Germline values: CDR1 MGHRA, CDR2 YSYEKL. The CDR3 protein is CASSRPSGSSADTQYF. The CDR3 DNA reads TGCGCCAGCAGCCGTCCTAGCGGGAGTAGTGCAGATACGCAGTATTTT.

The V and J genes are TRBV5-1 and TRBJ2-5; no clear D. This CDR3 has 14 residues. The germline V and J ends were trimmed by 0 bases and 4 bases, with 10 bases remaining between them. The V gene's germline CDR1 is SGHRS and CDR2 YFSETQ. CDR3 sequence: CASSLGSGGETQYF. DNA for the CDR3: TGCGCCAGCAGCTTGGGGTCCGGTGGAGAGACCCAGTACTTC.